The 5 T cell receptor beta chains listed next were all sequenced from one sample in a study of identical twins. One entry per CDR3 protein results from TCRdb running MiXCR on the 5' RACE reads. The table records 500,000 to 550,000 distinct CDR3 sequences, about 20% of them present only once. These data also formed part of another study, on T cells expressing NK-cell markers.

The sequenced material came from CD4+ T cells sorted from blood. Receptor source: a woman aged 18-29 years in good health.

This clonotype occurred a few times. V is TRBV20-1 and J is TRBJ2-2; D unresolved. The CDR3 has 15 amino acids. Germline CDR1 reads DFQATT; CDR2 reads SNEGSKA (reference sequence). V lost 2 bases to trimming and J lost 2 bases, with 12 bases between them. The CDR3 nucleotides read TGCAGTGCTAGAAATGGGGTGGGCAACACCGGGGAGCTGTTTTTT. Protein product: CSARNGVGNTGELFF.

The chain employs TRBV5-1 and TRBJ2-6; D is unresolved. Germline CDR1 reads SGHRS; CDR2 reads YFSETQ. V lost 2 bases and J 2 bases, leaving 5 bases between the germline ends. This CDR3 region has 14 residues. For the CDR3, the DNA is TGCGCCAGCAGCTTCTTAGCTGGGGCCAACGTCCTGACTTTC. It yields the protein CASSFLAGANVLTF.

In this sample, this clonotype turned up a few times. The rearrangement links TRBV20-1 to TRBJ2-3; no firm D call. V shed 2 bases and J shed 2 bases, with 11 bases lying between them. The V gene's germline CDR1 is DFQATT and CDR2 SNEGSKA (reference sequence). There are 14 residues in the CDR3. The CDR3 is CSARWLTITDTQYF. The CDR3 DNA reads as TGCAGTGCTAGATGGCTTACGATCACAGATACGCAGTATTTT.

This clonotype was seen a few times. The CDR3 protein is CASSLGRGTVGDEQYF. CDR3 DNA: TGTGCCAGCAGTTTAGGAAGGGGGACAGTCGGGGACGAGCAGTACTTC. The genes are TRBV12-3 or TRBV12-4 and TRBJ2-7; 7 bases line up with TRBD1. V shed 1 base and J 5 bases; nucleotides not matched to a gene: 11. The CDR3 loop spans 16 amino acids.

This chain links TRBV3-1 with TRBJ2-5, with D perhaps matching TRBD1 or TRBD2 (5 bases each). The CDR3 runs 13 residues. Trimming cost V 8 bases and J 5 bases, with 15 bases left between them. Germline CDR1 is LGHDT and CDR2 is YNNKEL (reference sequence). CDR3 loop: CASRGYGGETQYF. The CDR3 region has the DNA TGTGCCAGCCGGGGCTACGGCGGGGAGACCCAGTACTTC.